The TCR beta chain described here comes from a study of T cell changes during pregnancy in multiple sclerosis. The method was immunoSEQ multiplex PCR; TCRdb's version includes in-frame clones alone and lacks a portion of them. The profile shows around 40,000 clones, roughly nine tenths of them singletons. This CDR3 comprises 16 residues. V trimming: 4 bases; J trimming: 6 bases; junction bases outside the gene matches: 12. The germline CDR1 and CDR2 sequences are SEHNR and FQNEAQ (reference sequence). Only one count was recorded for this clone. The chain is built from TRBV7-9 and TRBJ2-1; 7 nucleotides agree with TRBD2. This specimen was CD8+ T cells from peripheral blood mononuclear cells, taken in the second trimester of pregnancy. The receptor's source is a female donor with multiple sclerosis, enrolled in a pregnancy study. The CDR3 DNA is TGTGCCAGCAGCTCCCCTTTGGGAGGGGTCGCCAATGAGCAGTTCTTC. It codes for CASSSPLGGVANEQFF.